The present TCR beta chain was sequenced within a study of blood T cell repertoires in COVID-19. Across the whole study: Donors in the United States, Italy and Spain gave samples during acute or convalescent COVID-19. Sources were T cells, B-cell-depleted T cells, or PBMCs; the material itself was cDNA or gDNA.

Per the study methods: Cell counts per sample came from amplifying reference gene primers. The data were produced by immunoSEQ multiplex PCR, yet TCRdb's version contains in-frame clones alone and is incomplete. Clone size and the V and J calls come from that table; the DNA yielded D and trimming. Among about 98,000 clones, around four fifths were seen once, and the ten largest hold 9.8%. Germline-derived CDR1 and CDR2 are MGHRA and YSYEKL. The CDR3 is 14 amino acids. V lost 1 base and J 3 bases, leaving 9 bases between the germline ends. This clone was picked up a small number of times. The sample taken for sequencing was peripheral blood. The rearrangement links TRBV4-1 to TRBJ2-5; perhaps TRBD2 as D (5 bases). The receptor was isolated from a man aged 60 to 69 with active or convalescent COVID-19. Here the CDR3 reads CASSQVPAEETQYF. In nucleotides, the CDR3 is TGCGCCAGCAGCCAAGTACCAGCGGAAGAGACCCAGTACTTC.